This T cell receptor (beta chain) was retrieved from a study of CD8 T cells in ankylosing spondylitis. Using its own MiXCR run on the 5' RACE reads, TCRdb lists one record per CDR3 protein. The sample contains about 150,000 distinct CDR3 sequences, around 43% of which appear only once. Germline V gene data show CDR1 as LNHNV and CDR2 as YYDKDF (reference sequence). CDR3 size: 18 residues. Trimming removed 3 bases from V and 3 bases from J, with 23 bases in between. This clonotype showed up just a few times. This TCR was recovered from a male donor with ankylosing spondylitis. Sequenced material: synovial fluid, either unsorted or a sorted T cell fraction (not recorded which). V usage is TRBV15 and J usage is TRBJ1-1, with D perhaps TRBD1 (5 bases). CDR3 amino acids: CATSSTPWDGGWDTEAFF. In nucleotides, the CDR3 is TGTGCCACCAGCAGTACACCGTGGGACGGAGGGTGGGACACTGAAGCTTTCTTT.